This TCR beta chain was recovered during a study of control samples from healthy donors and cancer patients. Measured with immunoSEQ multiplex PCR; TCRdb has only the in-frame clones, and not every one. The table has under 150,000 clones, just under 95% seen once. CDR1 is MGHRA and CDR2 is YSYEKL in the germline V gene. Losses at the gene ends were 4 bases for V and 5 bases for J; bases not matched to a gene: 7. This CDR3 has 16 amino acids. The sample taken for sequencing was blood. The V and J genes are TRBV4-1 and TRBJ2-3; 12 nucleotides line up with TRBD2. This TCR came from a man under 40 in good health. DNA of the CDR3: TGCGCCAGCAGCCGCACCGGGACTAGCGGGTTAGATACGCAGTATTTT. This translates into CASSRTGTSGLDTQYF.